This T cell receptor beta chain was sequenced for a study of blood T cell repertoires in COVID-19. Study in general: Acute and convalescent COVID-19 samples came from the United States, Italy and Spain. T cells, B-cell-depleted T cells, or PBMCs provided the cDNA or gDNA that served as material.

Only in-frame clones appear in the TCRdb table, and some are missing; sequencing was by immunoSEQ multiplex PCR. The table records hundreds of thousands of clones, about 86% of them present only once. The Seattle site enrolled patients during active infection and followed them longitudinally. Losses at the gene ends were 3 bases for V and 6 bases for J; bases not matched to a gene: 18. CDR3 length: 19 amino acids. Per germline, CDR1 SGHRS and CDR2 YFSETQ. Sequencing was carried out using peripheral blood. The sequence came from a woman in her 70s with COVID-19, enrolled during active disease. The chain couples TRBV5-1 to TRBJ2-2; 9 nucleotides align to TRBD1. In DNA form, the CDR3 reads TGCGCCAGCAGCTCAAACCGCCCGGGACAGGGAAGTATAGCCGGGGAGCTGTTTTTT. Protein product: CASSSNRPGQGSIAGELFF.